Listed here are 27 T cell receptor beta chains from one sample, sequenced in a study of blood T cell repertoires in COVID-19. Sequencing was performed with immunoSEQ multiplex PCR; in TCRdb, only in-frame clones are kept and a portion is missing. Of some 410,000 clones detected, 85% to 90% appear once; the ten largest clones hold 0.97%. Sample: PBMCs or T cells enriched from blood (not recorded which). Source of these receptors: a woman in her 30s with acute COVID-19.

The chain has TRBV27 and TRBJ2-4, with 7 bases matching TRBD1. CDR3 length: 14 residues. Germline loops: CDR1 MNHEY, CDR2 SMNVEV (reference sequence). V lost 5 bases and J lost 9; bases outside the gene matches: 10. The CDR3 DNA reads TGTGCCAGCAGTCGAGAGACAGGGACGGTCATTCAGTACTTC. As protein: CASSRETGTVIQYF.

The chain employs TRBV10-1 and TRBJ2-1; TRBD2 matches 9 bases. The CDR3 runs to 13 residues. Germline CDR1 is WNHNN and CDR2 is SYGVQD (reference sequence). The V segment lost 2 bases and the J segment 10 bases; nucleotides outside the gene matches: 3. The CDR3 loop reads CASSEIAGAEQFF. In nucleotides, the CDR3 is TGCGCCAGCAGTGAGATAGCGGGGGCCGAGCAGTTCTTC.

This rearrangement joins TRBV7-3 to TRBJ2-1; a weak D match, TRBD1 (5 bases). This CDR3 region has 11 residues. Trimming stripped 2 bases from V and 10 bases from J, with 6 bases between. The germline gives CDR1 SGHTA, CDR2 FQGTGA. The CDR3 here is CASSLAGEQFF. In nucleotides, the CDR3 is TGTGCCAGCAGCTTAGCAGGGGAGCAGTTCTTC.

The rearrangement joins TRBV7-9 to TRBJ1-2; 10 nucleotides align to TRBD1. After removal of 2 bases from V and 5 bases from J, the junction contained 11 bases not matched to a gene. The CDR3 has 17 amino acids. Germline V gene sequence: CDR1 SEHNR, CDR2 FQNEAQ (reference sequence). The CDR3 sequence: CASSLTSGTGVRYGYTF. The CDR3 bases are TGTGCCAGCAGCTTAACCTCCGGGACAGGGGTGAGATATGGCTACACCTTC.

The gene calls are TRBV29-1 and TRBJ2-7; D is unclear. Per germline, CDR1 SQVTM and CDR2 ANQGSEA. Trimming removed 7 bases at V and 9 bases at J, with 19 bases between. The CDR3 has 12 residues. The DNA for the CDR3 is TGCAGCGCCGGCGCCTCCCCTACGAGGCAGTACTTC. This sequence encodes CSAGASPTRQYF.

The chain uses TRBV4-2 and TRBJ2-3, with 15 positions matching TRBD2. This CDR3 has 15 residues. The germline V gene encodes CDR1 LGHNA and CDR2 YNFKEQ. V was pared by 5 bases and J by 4 bases, with 1 base of the junction left unmatched. The CDR3: CASSGLAGGPDTQYF. In DNA form, the CDR3 reads TGTGCCAGCAGCGGACTAGCGGGGGGGCCAGATACGCAGTATTTT.

This chain uses TRBV7-3 with TRBJ2-3; 8 bases agree with TRBD1. The CDR3 contains 14 residues. Trimming at V came to 5 bases and at J to 3 bases, leaving 4 bases not matched to a gene. CDR1 SGHTA and CDR2 FQGTGA come from the germline V gene. This CDR3 is CASSRTGFTDTQYF. The CDR3 region has the DNA TGTGCCAGCAGCCGGACAGGGTTTACAGATACGCAGTATTTT.

The chain recombines TRBV4-2 with TRBJ1-6; no reliable D call. The germline gives CDR1 LGHNA, CDR2 YNFKEQ. Trimming shortened V by 4 bases and J by 7 bases, and 14 bases separated the two germline ends. The CDR3 is made up of 15 amino acids. The CDR3 here is CASSPNSHENSPLHF. The DNA of the CDR3 is TGTGCCAGCAGCCCGAATAGCCATGAGAATTCACCCCTCCACTTT.

The chain recombines TRBV24-1 with TRBJ2-7; maybe TRBD2 (5 bases). CDR1 and CDR2 (germline): KGHDR, SFDVKD. CDR3 size: 14 residues. V dropped 4 bases and J dropped 0 bases, with 9 bases sitting between them. CDR3 coding DNA: TGTGCCACCAGTGACCACCGGGGCTCCTACGAGCAGTACTTC. This gives the protein CATSDHRGSYEQYF.

The chain recombines TRBV7-3 with TRBJ1-1; D is possibly TRBD1 (6 bases). Germline values: CDR1 SGHTA, CDR2 FQGTGA. V gave up 5 bases and J gave up 6 bases, with 16 bases separating them. The CDR3 spans 14 residues. The chain's CDR3 is CASSPQGLTAEAFF. CDR3 in DNA: TGTGCCAGCAGCCCACAGGGCCTGACGGCTGAAGCTTTCTTT.

The J gene is TRBJ2-7, the V gene TRBV10-3, with a tentative D call TRBD2 (5 bases). This CDR3 comprises 13 residues. V was clipped by 2 bases and J by 4 bases, with 9 bases between them. Germline V gene data show CDR1 as ENHRY and CDR2 as SYGVKD. The CDR3 protein is CAISEPSPYEQYF. DNA of the CDR3: TGTGCCATCAGTGAGCCTAGCCCTTACGAGCAGTACTTC.

This chain connects TRBV7-2 to TRBJ2-7; D remains ambiguous. In germline, CDR1 is SGHTA, CDR2 FQGNSA. The CDR3 consists of 15 residues. Trimming stripped 1 base from V and 3 bases from J, with 13 bases between. The CDR3 DNA sequence: TGTGCCAGCAGCTTAGGGCCCGGCGGATACTACGAGCAGTACTTC. Translating it yields CASSLGPGGYYEQYF.

The J gene is TRBJ2-1, the V gene TRBV6-6, with a weak D call TRBD1 (5 bases). The germline V gene encodes CDR1 MNHNY and CDR2 SVGAGI (reference sequence). This CDR3 is 12 amino acids long. V was shortened by 5 bases and J by 7 bases, with 9 bases between the two germline ends. CDR3 protein: CASSAQVNEQFF. In nucleotides, the CDR3 is TGTGCCAGCAGTGCACAGGTGAATGAGCAGTTCTTC.

The chain links TRBV5-4 to TRBJ2-3; a weak D match, TRBD2 (6 bases). The CDR3 spans 11 residues. Germline V lookup: CDR1 SGHNT, CDR2 YYREEE (reference sequence). Trimming stripped 3 bases from V and 10 bases from J, with 9 bases between. The CDR3 region has the DNA TGTGCCAGCAGCTCGGGACTGGCGCAGTATTTT. Translating gives CASSSGLAQYF.

The chain employs TRBV6-5 and TRBJ1-1, with D tentatively TRBD1 (6 bases). V shed 2 bases and J shed 0 bases, with 10 bases lying between them. Germline assignment: CDR1 MNHEY and CDR2 SVGAGI. This CDR3 has 15 amino acids. The CDR3 is CASSYRQALNTEAFF. The CDR3 region has the DNA TGTGCCAGCAGTTACCGACAGGCCTTGAACACTGAAGCTTTCTTT.

This sequence joins TRBV2 and TRBJ2-7; the match to TRBD1 covers 8 bases. The CDR3 consists of 15 residues. The J segment lost 1 base and the V segment lost 5 bases, leaving 7 bases of the junction unmatched. Germline V gives CDR1 SNHLY, CDR2 FYNNEI. CDR3 in amino acids: CASSSDRVRSYEQYF. The CDR3 nucleotides are TGTGCCAGCAGTTCGGACAGGGTGCGGTCCTACGAGCAGTACTTC. Filled out from reference TRBV2 and TRBJ2-7, the complete variable domain reads EPEVTQTPSHQVTQMGQEVILRCVPISNHLYFYWYRQILGQKVEFLVSFYNNEISEKSEIFDDQFSVERPDGSNFTLKIRSTKLEDSAMYFCASSSDRVRSYEQYFGPGTRLTVT.

The chain uses TRBV3-1 (or the pseudogene TRBV3-2) and TRBJ2-3, with TRBD2 matching over 8 bases. Germline V gives CDR1 LGHDT, CDR2 YNNKEL (reference sequence). The CDR3 covers 21 residues. V trimming: 0 bases; J trimming: 2 bases; junction bases outside the gene matches: 19. The chain's CDR3 is CASSQDILTGGPLSFTDTQYF. For the CDR3, the DNA is TGTGCCAGCAGCCAAGACATTTTAACGGGGGGGCCGCTATCTTTCACAGATACGCAGTATTTT.

The gene calls are TRBV19 and TRBJ1-1; D perhaps matches TRBD1 (5 bases). Trimming removed 3 bases from V and 6 bases from J, with 14 bases in between. The CDR3 sequence is 14 residues long. CDR1 and CDR2 from the germline V gene are LNHDA and SQIVND (reference sequence). The CDR3 protein is CASSMRGTLAEAFF. CDR3 coding DNA: TGTGCCAGTAGTATGCGGGGCACTCTCGCTGAAGCTTTCTTT. The entire variable domain, with the rest obtained from reference TRBV19 and TRBJ1-1, is as follows: DGGITQSPKYLFRKEGQNVTLSCEQNLNHDAMYWYRQDPGQGLRLIYYSQIVNDFQKGDIAEGYSVSREKKESFPLTVTSAQKNPTAFYLCASSMRGTLAEAFFGQGTRLTVV.

The chain carries TRBV7-2 and TRBJ2-3; 16 positions agree with TRBD2. With 5 bases clipped from V and 4 bases from J, the junction kept 9 bases outside the gene matches. Germline CDR1 is SGHTA and CDR2 is FQGNSA. The CDR3 consists of 18 residues. Here the CDR3 DNA reads TGTGCCAGCAGCCCGGGACTAGCGGGGGGGCGAGGGGCAGATACGCAGTATTTT. Amino acids: CASSPGLAGGRGADTQYF.

This clone was observed a single time. In DNA, the CDR3 is TGTGCCAGCAGCTTAGAAGTAGGGGCCTTGTACTTC. It yields the protein CASSLEVGALYF. J is TRBJ2-7 and V is TRBV7-9, with D maybe TRBD1 (5 bases). V lost 1 base to trimming and J lost 12 bases, with 13 bases between them. CDR3 length: 12 residues. In germline, CDR1 is SEHNR, CDR2 FQNEAQ (reference sequence).

This sequence joins TRBV10-2 and TRBJ2-7, with D possibly TRBD2 on 5 matching bases. CDR3 length: 14 amino acids. Trimming removed 3 bases from V and 2 bases from J, with 11 bases in between. Germline CDR1 and CDR2: WSHSY and SAAADI. The DNA of the CDR3 is TGCGCCAGCAGTGATCGGGGTACAGCCTACGAGCAGTACTTC. Protein sequence: CASSDRGTAYEQYF.

The chain has TRBV18 and TRBJ1-3; tentative D call: TRBD1 (5 bases). The CDR3 runs 18 residues. Germline V gene sequence: CDR1 KGHSH, CDR2 LQKENI. V lost 3 bases and J 1 base, leaving 19 bases between the germline ends. The CDR3 loop is CASSPGRQSGASGNTIYF. As DNA, the CDR3 is TGTGCCAGCTCACCGGGCAGGCAATCTGGGGCATCTGGAAACACCATATATTTT.

This clone occurred once. The chain combines TRBV5-1 with TRBJ1-2; perhaps TRBD1 as D (6 bases). The germline gives CDR1 SGHRS, CDR2 YFSETQ. This CDR3 comprises 14 residues. V was pared by 0 bases and J by 7 bases, with 13 bases between. CDR3 sequence: CASSLENRASGYTF. The CDR3 nucleotides read TGCGCCAGCAGCTTGGAGAACAGGGCCTCTGGCTACACCTTC.

The chain uses TRBV12-5 and TRBJ2-3, with 9 bases that match TRBD1. From germline, CDR1 is LGHNT and CDR2 FRNRAP. The length of the CDR3 is 22 residues. The V and J ends lost 4 bases and 0 bases, in that order; junction bases with no gene match: 23. The CDR3 spells CASGSLQRTGDAGSSSTDTQYF. The CDR3 nucleotides are TGTGCTAGTGGTTCGCTCCAGAGGACAGGGGACGCTGGATCCTCTAGCACAGATACGCAGTATTTT.

The CDR3: CASSLTGRGYTF. CDR3 DNA sequence: TGTGCCAGCAGTTTGACAGGTCGCGGCTACACCTTC. This sequence joins TRBV27 and TRBJ1-2, with D possibly TRBD1 on 6 matching bases. Germline-derived CDR1 and CDR2 are MNHEY and SMNVEV (reference sequence). The ends were cut back, 3 bases at V and 8 bases at J, with 10 bases in the middle. The CDR3 loop spans 12 amino acids.

This chain uses TRBV7-2 with TRBJ2-2, with a tentative D call TRBD2 (6 bases). CDR3 length: 17 amino acids. V was trimmed by 5 bases and J by 0 bases, leaving 16 bases between them. CDR1 SGHTA and CDR2 FQGNSA come from the germline V gene. The CDR3 DNA sequence: TGTGCCAGCAGCCTAAAGGTGGGGGGTACGAACACCGGGGAGCTGTTTTTT. Amino acid sequence: CASSLKVGGTNTGELFF.

The gene calls are TRBV18 and TRBJ1-6; 9 bases agree with TRBD1. The CDR3 consists of 15 residues. Germline CDR1 and CDR2: KGHSH and LQKENI. With V trimmed by 4 bases and J by 7 bases, 5 bases remained unmatched. CDR3 protein: CASSREQGANSPLHF. The CDR3 nucleotides read TGTGCCAGCTCACGAGAACAGGGGGCGAATTCACCCCTCCACTTT.